The source of this TCR beta chain is a study of blood T cell repertoires in COVID-19. J lost 1 base, V lost 6 bases, and 1 base had no gene match. Germline-derived CDR1 and CDR2 are SQVTM and ANQGSEA. The length of the CDR3 is 13 residues. Authors' methods: Cell counts per sample came from amplifying reference gene primers. Data came from immunoSEQ multiplex PCR; TCRdb stores just in-frame clones and leaves some out. V, J and clone size reflect that table, while D and trimming were determined from the DNA. The sample records 200,000 to 300,000 clones, roughly 76% being singletons. The Seattle site enrolled patients during active infection and followed them longitudinally.

The TCR sequence derives from a woman of 80 years or more with COVID-19, enrolled during active disease. The J gene is TRBJ2-3, the V gene TRBV29-1, with 10 bases aligning to TRBD2. The sample was peripheral blood. The CDR3 sequence: CSVSGGGTDTQYF. The CDR3 DNA reads as TGCAGCGTGAGCGGGGGGGGCACAGATACGCAGTATTTT.